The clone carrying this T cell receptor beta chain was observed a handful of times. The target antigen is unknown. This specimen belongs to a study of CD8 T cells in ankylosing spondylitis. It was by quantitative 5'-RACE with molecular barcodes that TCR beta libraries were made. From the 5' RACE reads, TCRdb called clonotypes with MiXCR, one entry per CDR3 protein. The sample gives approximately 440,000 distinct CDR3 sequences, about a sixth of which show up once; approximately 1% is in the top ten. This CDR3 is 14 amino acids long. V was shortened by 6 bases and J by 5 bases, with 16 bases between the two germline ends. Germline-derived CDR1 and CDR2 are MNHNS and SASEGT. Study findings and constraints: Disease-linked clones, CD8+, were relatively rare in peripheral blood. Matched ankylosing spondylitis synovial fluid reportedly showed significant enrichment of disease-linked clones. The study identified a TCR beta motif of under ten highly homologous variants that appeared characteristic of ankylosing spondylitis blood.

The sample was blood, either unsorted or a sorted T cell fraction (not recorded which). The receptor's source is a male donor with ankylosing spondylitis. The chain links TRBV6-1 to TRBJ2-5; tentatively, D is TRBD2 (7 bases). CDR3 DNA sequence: TGTGCCAGCAGCCCTCTAGGGAGGGGGGAGACCCAGTACTTC. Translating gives CASSPLGRGETQYF.